The clone carrying this T cell receptor beta chain was observed at least ten times. Its target is not known. TCR beta CDR3 regions were amplified from RNA. The HTBI set primed first-round TCR CDR3 RT-PCR. TCRdb reanalysed the multiplex PCR reads using MiXCR and keeps one entry per CDR3 protein. The sample has approximately 430,000 distinct CDR3 sequences; more than 15% are singletons. Among the patients, aged 18 to 65, hyperthyroidism was newly diagnosed and had lasted under 2 months. The germline CDR1 and CDR2 sequences are SGDLS and YYNGEE. Between the trimmed V and J ends, which lost 4 bases and 3 bases, there was a span of 9 bases. CDR3 length: 13 residues. The data are from a study of T cells in Graves' hyperthyroidism and ophthalmopathy. Study-level findings and limits: Most thyroid-expanded clonotypes above 0.001 were also found in blood.

Sequenced sample: blood. This chain joins TRBV9 and TRBJ2-3; no clear D. The source is a woman aged 18-29 years with Graves' hyperthyroidism. CDR3 residues: CASSPHRTDTQYF. CDR3 in DNA: TGTGCCAGCAGCCCACATAGGACAGATACGCAGTATTTT.